This is a list of T cell receptor beta chains from one sample in a study of CD8 T cells in Susac syndrome. One entry per CDR3 protein, called by TCRdb with MiXCR from the immunoSEQ multiplex PCR reads. The table records roughly 130,000 distinct CDR3 sequences, about 93% of them present only once. The sample taken for sequencing was CD8+ T cells from PBMCs. These receptors were collected from a human donor with Susac syndrome. CDR3s include the opening cysteine and the closing phenylalanine or tryptophan. D genes are given only for firm matches. Size is omitted from some rows. Given values are once, few, many or a class for expanded clones.

v_gene	d_gene	abundance	j_gene	CDR3aa	CDR3nt
TRBV21-1	NA	NA	TRBJ1-6	CAIDQGGNSPLHF	TGTGCTATAGACCAGGGAGGTAATTCACCCCTCCACTTT
TRBV7-9	NA	NA	TRBJ2-7	CASSLPVSYEQYF	TGTGCCAGCAGCTTACCTGTTTCCTACGAGCAGTACTTC
TRBV18	TRBD1	NA	TRBJ1-5	CASSPDRGGNQPQHF	TGTGCCAGCTCACCCGACAGGGGAGGCAATCAGCCCCAGCATTTT
TRBV24-1	NA	NA	TRBJ1-6	CATTGAYNSPLHF	TGTGCCACCACGGGGGCGTATAATTCACCCCTCCACTTT
TRBV12-3/TRBV12-4	TRBD2	NA	TRBJ2-1	CASKTSGGMIAQFF	TGTGCCAGCAAGACTAGCGGGGGTATGATTGCGCAGTTCTTC
TRBV4-1	NA	NA	TRBJ2-3	CASSQPLRPGVGGTSTDTQYF	TGCGCCAGCAGCCAGCCACTCCGACCGGGCGTGGGCGGCACTAGCACAGATACGCAGTATTTT
TRBV29-1	NA	NA	TRBJ2-7	CSVEQGALNEQYF	TGCAGCGTTGAACAGGGAGCCCTCAACGAGCAGTACTTC
TRBV2	NA	NA	TRBJ2-7	CASILSQGGEQYF	TGTGCCAGCATTCTATCGCAGGGTGGCGAGCAGTACTTC
TRBV9	NA	NA	TRBJ2-1	CASSVGGLRYNEQFF	TGTGCCAGCAGCGTAGGGGGGTTGCGCTACAATGAGCAGTTCTTC
TRBV7-9	TRBD1	once	TRBJ1-4	CASSSRRDRENEKLFF	TGTGCCAGCAGCTCCCGCAGGGACAGGGAAAATGAAAAACTGTTTTTT
TRBV19	NA	NA	TRBJ2-2	CASSQTDGELFF	TGTGCCAGTTCCCAGACGGACGGGGAGCTGTTTTTT
TRBV27	TRBD1	NA	TRBJ1-2	CASSPRTGPRGYTF	TGTGCCAGCAGTCCGCGGACAGGGCCCCGCGGCTACACCTTC
TRBV7-8	TRBD1	NA	TRBJ2-5	CASSQDRAVTQYF	TGTGCCAGCAGTCAGGACAGGGCAGTGACCCAGTACTTC
TRBV2	NA	NA	TRBJ1-4	CASSEEGRTDEKLFF	TGTGCCAGCAGTGAAGAAGGGCGGACGGACGAAAAACTGTTTTTT
TRBV5-1	TRBD1	NA	TRBJ2-5	CASSIPRGQGEYQETQYF	TGCGCCAGCAGCATCCCTCGTGGACAGGGAGAATACCAAGAGACCCAGTACTTC
TRBV30	NA	NA	TRBJ2-3	CAWSAGDGYTDTQYF	TGTGCCTGGAGTGCTGGGGACGGCTACACAGATACGCAGTATTTT
TRBV11-2	TRBD1	NA	TRBJ2-7	CASSSGQGFDEQYF	TGTGCCAGCAGCTCCGGACAGGGGTTCGACGAGCAGTACTTC
TRBV5-4	NA	NA	TRBJ2-5	CASSWGTTSETQYF	TGTGCCAGCAGCTGGGGGACGACGTCGGAGACCCAGTACTTC
TRBV25-1	NA	NA	TRBJ2-3	CASSRGTADTQYF	TGTGCCAGCAGTCGGGGGACGGCAGATACGCAGTATTTT
TRBV30	NA	NA	TRBJ2-7	CAWSGSPGYEQYF	TGTGCCTGGAGTGGATCGCCAGGCTACGAGCAGTACTTC
TRBV20-1	NA	NA	TRBJ2-5	CSADGQGSETQYF	TGCAGTGCCGATGGACAAGGTTCGGAGACCCAGTACTTC
TRBV19	TRBD1	NA	TRBJ2-2	CASRQGETTGELFF	TGTGCCAGTAGGCAGGGGGAGACCACCGGGGAGCTGTTTTTT
TRBV29-1	NA	NA	TRBJ2-7	CSAPETRSHEQYF	TGCAGCGCCCCCGAGACTAGATCCCACGAGCAGTACTTC
TRBV14	NA	NA	TRBJ2-5	CASSQDARTQETQYF	TGTGCCAGCAGCCAAGATGCGCGGACCCAAGAGACCCAGTACTTC
TRBV6-5	NA	NA	TRBJ1-1	CASSYSGGGYAFF	TGTGCCAGCAGTTACTCGGGAGGGGGATATGCTTTCTTT
TRBV9	TRBD1	NA	TRBJ2-5	CASSVGGQGIETQYF	TGTGCCAGCAGCGTAGGGGGACAGGGGATAGAGACCCAGTACTTC
TRBV20-1	NA	NA	TRBJ1-1	CSAPDSDLNTEAFF	TGCAGTGCTCCGGACAGCGACCTGAACACTGAAGCTTTCTTT
TRBV9	NA	NA	TRBJ1-1	CASSARTAEAFF	TGTGCCAGCAGCGCCCGGACAGCTGAAGCTTTCTTT
TRBV9	NA	NA	TRBJ2-7	CASSVEAEPIEQYF	TGTGCCAGCAGCGTAGAGGCAGAACCCATCGAGCAGTACTTC
TRBV20-1	TRBD1	NA	TRBJ2-7	CSARTSGGQGYYEQYF	TGCAGTGCTAGGACCAGTGGGGGACAGGGTTATTACGAGCAGTACTTC
TRBV13	NA	NA	TRBJ2-1	CASINGNEQFF	TGTGCCAGCATCAACGGCAATGAGCAGTTCTTC
TRBV27	TRBD1	NA	TRBJ1-1	CASSFGTGTEAFF	TGTGCCAGCAGTTTTGGGACAGGCACTGAAGCTTTCTTT
TRBV20-1	NA	NA	TRBJ1-5	CSARDGGERPYNQPQHF	TGCAGTGCTAGAGATGGGGGCGAAAGGCCCTATAATCAGCCCCAGCATTTT
TRBV29-1	NA	NA	TRBJ2-7	CSVEAGTSYEQYF	TGCAGCGTTGAGGCGGGGACCTCCTACGAGCAGTACTTC
TRBV2	NA	NA	TRBJ1-1	CASSEMGGNTEAFF	TGTGCCAGCAGTGAAATGGGGGGGAACACTGAAGCTTTCTTT
TRBV5-4	NA	NA	TRBJ2-1	CASSLVGGANEQFF	TGTGCCAGCAGCTTGGTTGGGGGGGCGAATGAGCAGTTCTTC
TRBV11-2	NA	NA	TRBJ1-2	CASSHPYREANYGYTF	TGTGCCAGCAGCCATCCGTATCGAGAAGCTAACTATGGCTACACCTTC
TRBV20-1	TRBD1	NA	TRBJ1-2	CSARDRVHYGYTF	TGCAGTGCTAGGGACAGGGTCCACTATGGCTACACCTTC
TRBV9	NA	once	TRBJ2-3	CASSEMGEDTQYF	TGTGCCAGCAGCGAGATGGGTGAGGATACGCAGTATTTT
TRBV10-2	TRBD1	NA	TRBJ1-1	CASSESVQGVTFF	TGCGCCAGCAGTGAGAGTGTGCAGGGGGTAACTTTCTTT